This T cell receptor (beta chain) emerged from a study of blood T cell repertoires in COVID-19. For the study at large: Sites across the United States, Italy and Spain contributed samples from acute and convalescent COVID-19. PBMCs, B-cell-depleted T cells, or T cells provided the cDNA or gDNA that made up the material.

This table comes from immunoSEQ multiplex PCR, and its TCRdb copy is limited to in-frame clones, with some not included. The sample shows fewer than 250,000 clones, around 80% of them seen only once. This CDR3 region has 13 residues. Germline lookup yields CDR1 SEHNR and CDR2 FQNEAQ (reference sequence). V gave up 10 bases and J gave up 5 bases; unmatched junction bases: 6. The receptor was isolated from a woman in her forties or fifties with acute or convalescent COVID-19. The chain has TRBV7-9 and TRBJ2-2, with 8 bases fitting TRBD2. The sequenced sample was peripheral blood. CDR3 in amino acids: CATHPSGTGELFF. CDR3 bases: TGTGCCACCCACCCTAGCGGGACCGGGGAGCTGTTTTTT.